This T cell receptor (beta chain) was sequenced in a study of blood T cell repertoires in COVID-19. Repertoires were generated with immunoSEQ multiplex PCR, while TCRdb's copy carries only in-frame clones and drops some. The sample has about 130,000 clones; roughly 86% are singletons. The V and J ends lost 6 bases and 0 bases, in that order; junction bases with no gene match: 3. The CDR3 runs to 15 residues. CDR1 is MNHEY, CDR2 SVGAGI, per germline. The sequenced sample consisted of peripheral blood. This sequence originates from a woman in her sixties or seventies with acute or convalescent COVID-19. V usage is TRBV6-5 and J usage is TRBJ1-2; TRBD1 agrees at 11 bases. The CDR3 nucleotides are TGTGCCAGCAGGCAGGGACAGGGGGCTAACTATGGCTACACCTTC. Its translation: CASRQGQGANYGYTF.